Shown below are 10 T cell receptor beta chains from a single sample sequenced in a study of T cell changes during pregnancy in multiple sclerosis. Using immunoSEQ multiplex PCR, the repertoire was profiled, and TCRdb retains in-frame clones only, with some absent. Of 55,000 to 65,000 clones in the sample, nearly 95% are singletons; the top ten hold about 2.6%. Here the sequenced sample was CD8+ T cells from peripheral blood mononuclear cells, taken in the third trimester of pregnancy. Receptors were obtained from a female donor with multiple sclerosis, enrolled in a pregnancy study.

The chain joins TRBV27 to TRBJ1-2; 12 bases map to TRBD1. The CDR3 consists of 15 residues. CDR1 and CDR2 (germline): MNHEY, SMNVEV (reference sequence). V lost 3 bases to trimming and J lost 6 bases; unmatched junction nucleotides: 5. The CDR3 DNA reads as TGTGCCAGCAGTTTTTTCGGGACAGGGGGCGATGGCTACACCTTC. This translates into CASSFFGTGGDGYTF.

This clone came up once. The chain employs TRBV7-9 and TRBJ2-7; the D is unclear. Trimming removed 1 base at V and 3 bases at J, with 10 bases between. This CDR3 is 14 amino acids long. The V gene's germline CDR1 is SEHNR and CDR2 FQNEAQ (reference sequence). CDR3: CASSLGGDGYEQYF. Here the CDR3 DNA reads TGTGCCAGCAGCTTAGGTGGAGATGGCTACGAGCAGTACTTC.

This sequence joins TRBV11-2 and TRBJ1-2; 7 bases are a match to TRBD1. Germline V gives CDR1 SGHAT, CDR2 FQNNGV. CDR3 length: 13 residues. V lost 3 bases and J lost 4; bases outside the gene matches: 2. The DNA for the CDR3 is TGTGCCAGCAGCTTGGGACAGACCTATGGCTACACCTTC. Protein product: CASSLGQTYGYTF.

The J gene is TRBJ2-1, the V gene TRBV28; 9 nucleotides agree with TRBD1. This CDR3 is built from 14 residues. Losses at the gene ends were 8 bases for V and 6 bases for J; bases not matched to a gene: 8. Germline assignment: CDR1 MDHEN and CDR2 SYDVKM. The DNA of the CDR3 is TGTGCCAGCGCTAGACAGGGGGTGGGCAATGAGCAGTTCTTC. It encodes CASARQGVGNEQFF.

The chain carries TRBV27 and TRBJ1-2, with a possible D match to TRBD1 (6 bases). Deletions cut 2 bases from V and 8 bases from J, with 18 bases between. The CDR3 runs to 15 residues. CDR1 is MNHEY, CDR2 SMNVEV, per germline (reference sequence). The CDR3 DNA is TGTGCCAGCAGTTTAGGGGGGGGCCCTACCCGGGGCTACACCTTC. Translating gives CASSLGGGPTRGYTF.

The chain has TRBV5-4 and TRBJ2-1; TRBD1 might be the D (5 bases). CDR1 is SGHNT and CDR2 is YYREEE in the germline V gene (reference sequence). Trimming took 1 base from V and 5 from J, leaving 10 bases between them. The CDR3 spans 14 residues. The CDR3 coding sequence is TGTGCCAGCAGCTTGTCAGGGTCCCACAATGAGCAGTTCTTC. This codes for CASSLSGSHNEQFF.

This clone was seen only once. This chain links TRBV19 with TRBJ2-1; 13 bases are a match to TRBD2. Trimming cost V 5 bases and J 6 bases; bases outside gene matches: 4. Germline CDR1 is LNHDA and CDR2 is SQIVND (reference sequence). The CDR3 runs 15 residues. The CDR3 protein is CASSVGLAGANEQFF. CDR3 bases: TGTGCCAGTAGTGTCGGACTAGCGGGAGCCAATGAGCAGTTCTTC.

The chain couples TRBV2 to TRBJ2-1; TRBD1 matches at 11 bases. Trimming took 4 bases from V and 7 from J; bases not matched to a gene: 3. Germline loops: CDR1 SNHLY, CDR2 FYNNEI. This CDR3 has 14 amino acids. Here the CDR3 reads CASSGTGGFNEQFF. In DNA form, the CDR3 reads TGTGCCAGCAGTGGGACAGGGGGCTTTAATGAGCAGTTCTTC. The entire variable domain, with the rest obtained from reference TRBV2 and TRBJ2-1, is as follows: EPEVTQTPSHQVTQMGQEVILRCVPISNHLYFYWYRQILGQKVEFLVSFYNNEISEKSEIFDDQFSVERPDGSNFTLKIRSTKLEDSAMYFCASSGTGGFNEQFFGPGTRLTVL.

The gene calls are TRBV19 and TRBJ2-3, with TRBD2 matching over 9 bases. Trimming took 3 bases from V and 2 from J; bases not matched to a gene: 6. Germline values: CDR1 LNHDA, CDR2 SQIVND (reference sequence). The CDR3 runs to 16 residues. This CDR3 reads CASSIRPSGVTDTQYF. Written as DNA, the CDR3 is TGTGCCAGTAGTATTCGGCCTAGCGGGGTCACAGATACGCAGTATTTT.

J is TRBJ2-3 and V is TRBV27; D is perhaps TRBD1 (6 bases). This CDR3 is 17 amino acids long. Trimming pared 9 bases from V and 0 bases from J, leaving 22 bases between. CDR1 and CDR2 (germline): MNHEY, SMNVEV (reference sequence). The CDR3: CASAQFTGWVSTDTQYF. The CDR3 DNA is TGTGCCAGTGCCCAATTCACAGGGTGGGTAAGCACAGATACGCAGTATTTT.